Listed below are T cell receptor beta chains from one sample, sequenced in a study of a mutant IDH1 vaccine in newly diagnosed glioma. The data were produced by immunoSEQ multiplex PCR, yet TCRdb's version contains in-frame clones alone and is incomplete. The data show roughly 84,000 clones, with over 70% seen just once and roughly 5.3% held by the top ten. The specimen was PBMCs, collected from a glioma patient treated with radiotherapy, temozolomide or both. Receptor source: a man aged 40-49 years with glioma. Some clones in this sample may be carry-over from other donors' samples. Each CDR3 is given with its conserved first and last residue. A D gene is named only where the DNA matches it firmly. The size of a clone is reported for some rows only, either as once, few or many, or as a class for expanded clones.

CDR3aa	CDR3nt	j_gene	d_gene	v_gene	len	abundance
CASSWDWDQPQHF	TGTGCCAGTAGTTGGGATTGGGATCAGCCCCAGCATTTT	TRBJ1-5	.	TRBV19	13	.
CASCPQSGGPTGELFF	TGTGCCAGCTGTCCCCAGTCGGGGGGTCCCACCGGGGAGCTGTTTTTT	TRBJ2-2	TRBD2	TRBV19	16	.
CASSGGAYYEQYF	TGTGCCAGCAGCGGCGGGGCTTACTACGAGCAGTACTTC	TRBJ2-7	.	TRBV7-9	13	.
CASRLDRVDYNEQFF	TGTGCCAGCAGATTGGACAGGGTAGACTACAATGAGCAGTTCTTC	TRBJ2-1	TRBD1	TRBV2	15	.
CASTLTSGGRKTQYF	TGCGCCAGCACCCTGACTAGCGGGGGGAGGAAGACCCAGTACTTC	TRBJ2-5	TRBD2	TRBV5-1	15	once
CASSETSGNEQFF	TGTGCCAGCAGTGAGACTAGTGGCAATGAGCAGTTCTTC	TRBJ2-1	.	TRBV6-6	13	.
CASRLEVNSGNTIYF	TGCGCCAGCAGACTTGAGGTGAACTCTGGAAACACCATATATTTT	TRBJ1-3	.	TRBV5-1	15	.
CSVDNRGANGAFF	TGCAGCGTTGATAACAGGGGGGCCAATGGAGCTTTCTTT	TRBJ1-1	TRBD1	TRBV29-1	13	.
CASSSTTGSLTEAFF	TGTGCCAGCAGTTCCACAACAGGGTCCCTCACTGAAGCTTTCTTT	TRBJ1-1	.	TRBV27	15	few
CASSEIGWSYEQYF	TGTGCCAGCAGTGAAATAGGTTGGTCCTACGAGCAGTACTTC	TRBJ2-7	.	TRBV2	14	.
CASRIRQGVRETQYF	TGTGCCAGCAGAATTAGACAGGGCGTCAGGGAGACCCAGTACTTC	TRBJ2-5	TRBD1	TRBV2	15	.
CSVQLVNYGYTF	TGCAGCGTTCAGCTCGTTAACTATGGCTACACCTTC	TRBJ1-2	.	TRBV29-1	12	.
CASSRGSGGAYYNEQFF	TGTGCCAGCAGCCGAGGGAGCGGGGGGGCCTACTACAATGAGCAGTTCTTC	TRBJ2-1	TRBD2	TRBV11-2	17	medium-sized
CASSLGSGTGGSPLHF	TGTGCCAGCAGCTTAGGCTCGGGGACAGGGGGTTCACCCCTCCACTTT	TRBJ1-6	TRBD1	TRBV7-9	16	.
CATSRDTAYGSEQFF	TGTGCCACCAGCAGAGACACGGCATACGGATCAGAGCAGTTCTTC	TRBJ2-1	.	TRBV15	15	once
CASSSIGVLDGYTF	TGTGCCAGCAGCTCGATCGGGGTTCTGGACGGCTACACCTTC	TRBJ1-2	.	TRBV7-8	14	.
CASSPGQGTGELFF	TGCGCCAGCAGCCCGGGACAGGGGACCGGGGAGCTGTTTTTT	TRBJ2-2	TRBD1	TRBV5-1	14	.
CAISEPGTGGYEQYF	TGTGCCATCAGTGAGCCAGGTACAGGGGGCTACGAGCAGTACTTC	TRBJ2-7	TRBD1	TRBV10-3	15	.
CASSPDTGNYGYTF	TGTGCCAGTAGTCCCGACACCGGTAACTATGGCTACACCTTC	TRBJ1-2	.	TRBV19	14	.
CTSSQGGLNEKLFF	TGCACCAGCAGCCAAGGGGGGCTTAATGAAAAACTGTTTTTT	TRBJ1-4	.	TRBV1	14	once
CASSQDARVDYGYTF	TGCGCCAGCAGCCAAGATGCCAGGGTTGACTATGGCTACACCTTC	TRBJ1-2	.	TRBV4-1	15	.
CASSQGEGPNEKLFF	TGCGCCAGCAGCCAAGGTGAAGGTCCTAATGAAAAACTGTTTTTT	TRBJ1-4	.	TRBV4-1	15	.
CASSYGGADNEQFF	TGTGCCAGCAGTTACGGCGGGGCAGACAATGAGCAGTTCTTC	TRBJ2-1	.	TRBV6-5	14	.
CASSSTGNANTGELFF	TGTGCCAGCAGTTCTACAGGGAACGCGAACACCGGGGAGCTGTTTTTT	TRBJ2-2	.	TRBV27	16	.
CASSQEMGFGEQYF	TGCGCCAGCAGCCAAGAAATGGGATTCGGCGAGCAGTACTTC	TRBJ2-7	.	TRBV4-1	14	.
CASSYGGQRKETQYF	TGTGCCAGCAGTTACGGGGGACAGCGAAAAGAGACCCAGTACTTC	TRBJ2-5	TRBD1	TRBV6-6	15	.
CASSYLGPQTEQYF	TGTGCCAGCAGTTACCTAGGCCCCCAAACCGAGCAGTACTTC	TRBJ2-7	.	TRBV6-5	14	.
CASSGPGFDYEQYF	TGTGCCAGCAGTGGGCCGGGGTTTGACTACGAGCAGTACTTC	TRBJ2-7	.	TRBV6-1	14	.
CASRRDGSNTEAFF	TGTGCCAGCAGACGGGACGGATCGAACACTGAAGCTTTCTTT	TRBJ1-1	.	TRBV6-5	14	.
CASSLGDRNDTF	TGTGCCAGCAGCCTCGGGGACAGAAACGACACCTTC	TRBJ1-2	TRBD1	TRBV7-9	12	once
CASSQGGRFYYGYTF	TGCGCCAGCAGCCAAGGGGGACGGTTCTACTATGGCTACACCTTC	TRBJ1-2	.	TRBV4-1	15	.
CASSAPGGTPVSTIYF	TGTGCCAGCAGCGCGCCCGGCGGGACACCCGTTTCGACCATATATTTT	TRBJ1-3	.	TRBV11-1	16	.
CASSLQGADTEAFF	TGTGCCAGCAGTTTACAGGGGGCGGACACTGAAGCTTTCTTT	TRBJ1-1	TRBD1	TRBV6-6	14	.